Sequencing of this T cell receptor (beta chain) was carried out in a study of blood T cell repertoires in COVID-19. The wider study: Specimens from acute and convalescent COVID-19 originated in the United States, Italy and Spain. The cDNA or gDNA used as material had been derived from T cells, B-cell-depleted T cells, or PBMCs.

Per the original methods: Reference gene primers were amplified, and this amplification served to estimate nucleated cell counts. Sequenced by immunoSEQ multiplex PCR; TCRdb stores in-frame clones only, minus some. Clonal size and the V and J genes are those of that table, whereas D and trimming came from the DNA. The profile shows 150,000 to 200,000 clones, around 85% of them singletons. With V trimmed by 0 bases and J by 1 base, 3 bases remained unmatched. CDR1 and CDR2 from the germline V gene are MGHRA and YSYEKL. The CDR3 has 16 residues. This receptor was identified in a man aged 55 to 69 with acute or convalescent COVID-19. The chain employs TRBV4-1 and TRBJ2-7; 10 bases are shared with TRBD1. The sequenced sample consisted of peripheral blood. The CDR3 here is CASSQDRDRGSYEQYF. Here the CDR3 DNA reads TGCGCCAGCAGCCAAGATAGGGACAGGGGTTCCTACGAGCAGTACTTC.